These T cell receptor beta chains were read from a single sample in a study of cytomegalovirus exposure and HLA in healthy donors. The method was immunoSEQ multiplex PCR; TCRdb's version includes in-frame clones alone and lacks a portion of them. The sample shows about 150,000 clones, 84% of them seen only once. The specimen sequenced was PBMCs. All receptors come from a man younger than 35 in good health and CMV-seronegative. Each CDR3 is given without its conserved first and last residue. The D gene is left open where the match is weak.

J	V	D	CDR3
TRBJ2-1	TRBV7-9	TRBD2	ASSPGLAGFYNEQF
TRBJ1-1	TRBV6-6	TRBD1	ASSKAGGTEAF
TRBJ1-4	TRBV6-6	TRBD1	ASTGQGASKDEKLF
TRBJ2-7	TRBV7-8	.	ASSLNPSTGEQY
TRBJ1-2	TRBV7-9	.	ASSPESTRYGYT
TRBJ2-7	TRBV5-6	.	ASSLIQGRPYEQY
TRBJ1-5	TRBV18	.	ASTNGRLDQPQH
TRBJ1-3	TRBV5-6	.	ASSLTGRSSGNTIY
TRBJ2-1	TRBV4-3	.	ASSQAPLLSGEQF
TRBJ2-2	TRBV7-8	.	ASSSRQHNGGELF
TRBJ2-7	TRBV10-3	.	AISESRLEQY
TRBJ2-7	TRBV5-4	TRBD1	ASSKGQGAYEQY
TRBJ2-7	TRBV18	.	ASSPWESGTYEQY
TRBJ1-1	TRBV9	.	ASSVDPAGLNTEAF
.	TRBV28	TRBD1	ASRTGTGVYEQY
TRBJ1-6	TRBV2	TRBD1	ASSETRDSH
TRBJ2-7	TRBV25-1	TRBD1	ASSETGQFHEQY
TRBJ2-1	TRBV9	.	ASSGRQTTMTQF
TRBJ1-2	TRBV7-9	TRBD1	ASTLTGTNYGYT
TRBJ2-5	TRBV18	.	ASSPLDSFQETQY
TRBJ1-1	TRBV4-1	.	ASSQVQNTEAF
TRBJ1-1	TRBV4-3	TRBD1	ASSHDRVNTEAF
TRBJ1-2	TRBV10-3	.	AMGRGVNYGYT
TRBJ2-7	TRBV4-2	TRBD1	ASSQDGTGDGAYEQY
TRBJ2-3	TRBV5-1	.	ASSLEVSPKDTQY
TRBJ1-2	TRBV9	.	ASSVSQGIVGYT
TRBJ1-2	TRBV2	TRBD1	ASRPGTGTPGDYGYT
TRBJ2-2	TRBV11-2	.	ASSSPTTSAGELF
TRBJ2-5	TRBV5-1	TRBD1	ASSLGGTEGETQY
TRBJ2-6	TRBV27	.	ASSFFSGANVLT
TRBJ2-7	TRBV28	.	ASSRWTGSSYEQY
TRBJ2-7	TRBV27	.	ASSLSPSNSEQY
TRBJ2-3	TRBV9	.	ASSVATEGDTQY
TRBJ1-1	TRBV2	.	ASSEWGGQGQMNTEAF
TRBJ2-4	TRBV9	TRBD2	ASSVARTSDQY
TRBJ1-2	TRBV23-1	.	ASSQSGGRSNYGYT
TRBJ2-7	TRBV6-4	.	ASSEGSRELYEQY
TRBJ1-5	TRBV28	.	ASSLGGTNQPQH
TRBJ2-7	TRBV28	.	ATKTYSSYEQY
TRBJ2-7	TRBV28	.	ASRGPSVEDEQY
TRBJ2-2	TRBV5-4	.	ASSLLYGSNTGELF
TRBJ1-1	TRBV19	.	ASSMARDWNTEAF
TRBJ1-5	TRBV18	.	ASSPVPGGRNQPQH
TRBJ1-3	TRBV18	.	ASSPRVVDSGNTIY
TRBJ2-5	TRBV5-4	.	ASSPAREIVETQY
TRBJ2-1	TRBV7-6	TRBD2	ASSLTRGGNEQF
TRBJ2-2	TRBV5-1	.	ASSLGGTVNTGELF
TRBJ2-7	TRBV5-6	TRBD1	ASSFGQALYEQY
TRBJ1-6	TRBV28	.	ASTIRTGYGLH
TRBJ2-1	TRBV7-2	TRBD2	ASSLALAGGSGPYNEQF
TRBJ1-2	TRBV5-1	TRBD1	ASSFDGTGDYGYT
TRBJ2-7	TRBV5-1	TRBD2	ASSLETSGRGYEQY